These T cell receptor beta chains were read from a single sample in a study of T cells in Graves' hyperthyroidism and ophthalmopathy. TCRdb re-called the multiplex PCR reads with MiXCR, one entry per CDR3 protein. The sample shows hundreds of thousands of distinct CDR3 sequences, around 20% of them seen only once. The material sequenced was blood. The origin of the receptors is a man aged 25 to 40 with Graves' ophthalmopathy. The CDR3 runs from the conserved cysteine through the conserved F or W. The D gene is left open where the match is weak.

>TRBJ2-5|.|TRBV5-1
CASGSTPTKETQYF
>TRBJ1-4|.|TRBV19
CASSAGGGGPKLFF
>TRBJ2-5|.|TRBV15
CATKPSSGGKETQYF
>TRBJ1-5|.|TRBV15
CATSRVRGSNQPQHF
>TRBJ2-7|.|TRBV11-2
CASSLGRRGYEQYF
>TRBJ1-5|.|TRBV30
CAWTPQGINQPQHF
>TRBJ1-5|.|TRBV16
CASSQGPVRNQPQHF
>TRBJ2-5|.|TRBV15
CATSRVSWRETQYF
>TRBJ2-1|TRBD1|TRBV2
CASSYTIGQGGEQFF
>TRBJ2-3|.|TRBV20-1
CSAPGWNTDTQYF
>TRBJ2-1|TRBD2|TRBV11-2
CASSLGLAGGPYYNEQFF
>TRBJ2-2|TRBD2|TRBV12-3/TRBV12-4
CASKPGLAVGELFF
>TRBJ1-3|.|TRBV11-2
CASNPGDSGNTIYF
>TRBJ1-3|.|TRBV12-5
CASGLGPVSSGNTIYF
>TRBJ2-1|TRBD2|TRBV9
CASSCLAGERNEQFF
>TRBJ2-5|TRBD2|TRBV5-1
CASSLAPLARETQYF
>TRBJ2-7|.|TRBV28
CASSFVGALGEQYF
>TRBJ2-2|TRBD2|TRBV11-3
CASRSSGRDTGELFF
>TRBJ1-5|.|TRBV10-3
CAISMSGFNQPQHF
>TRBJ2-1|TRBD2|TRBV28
CASSLSGLAGGEQFF
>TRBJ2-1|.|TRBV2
CASSEVPYNEQFF
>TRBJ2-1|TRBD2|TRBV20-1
CSASPTSGSYGDEQFF
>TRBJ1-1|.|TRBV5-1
CASSPEQSARTEAFF
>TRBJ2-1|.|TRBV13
CASSLSTGRRYNEQFF
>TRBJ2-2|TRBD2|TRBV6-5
CASRLTSGRSGGLFF
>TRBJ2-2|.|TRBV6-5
CASSSDQGHGTGELFF
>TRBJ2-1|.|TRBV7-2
CASNPQDGYNEQFF
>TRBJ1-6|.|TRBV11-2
CASSLGAQENSPLHF
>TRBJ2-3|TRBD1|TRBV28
CASSFRGFTDTQYF
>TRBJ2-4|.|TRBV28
CASSFAEQAKNIQYF
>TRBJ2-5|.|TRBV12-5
CASGSQEETQYF
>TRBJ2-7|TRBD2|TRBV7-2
CASSLAGGPGEQYF
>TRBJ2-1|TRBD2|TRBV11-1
CASSLAGLAGVRQFF
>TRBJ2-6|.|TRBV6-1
CASSEAWGPQSVLTF
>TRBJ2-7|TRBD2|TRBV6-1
CASSLSGRIDEQYF
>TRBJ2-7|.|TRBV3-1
CASSHGHTNSLFEQYF
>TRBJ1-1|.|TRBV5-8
CASSLRLLGNTEAFF
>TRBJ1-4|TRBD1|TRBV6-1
CASRDRPTNEKLFF
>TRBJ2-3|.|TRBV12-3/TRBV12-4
CASSLMDGVTDTQYF
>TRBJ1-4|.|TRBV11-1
CASSLNYATNEKLFF
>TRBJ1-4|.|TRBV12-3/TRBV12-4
CASTSMGRWDEKLFF
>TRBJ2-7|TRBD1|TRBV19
CASRGTGFSEQYF
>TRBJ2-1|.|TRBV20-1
CSAPVSSYNEQFF
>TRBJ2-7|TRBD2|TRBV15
CATSRAGTSAGEQYF
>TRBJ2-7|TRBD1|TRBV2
CASSEGVTGGYEQYF
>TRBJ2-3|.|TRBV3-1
CASSQEEDTQYF
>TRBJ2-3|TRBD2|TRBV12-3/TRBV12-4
CASRGTSGRGGTDTQYF
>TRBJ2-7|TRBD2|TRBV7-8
CASSSRDGRGYEQYF
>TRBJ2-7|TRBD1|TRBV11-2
CASSSAPGQNYEQYF
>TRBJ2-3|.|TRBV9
CASSVVGRDTDTQYF
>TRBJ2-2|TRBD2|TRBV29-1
CSVVAGGNTGELFF
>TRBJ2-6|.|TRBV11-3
CASSLGPFFTSTGANVLTF
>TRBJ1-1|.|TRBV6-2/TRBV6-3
CASSYSRRPTEAFF
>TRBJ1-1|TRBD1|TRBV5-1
CASMGGQGQTEAFF
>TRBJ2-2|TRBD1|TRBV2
CASSPDRAGELFF
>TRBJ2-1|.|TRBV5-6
CASSLAGGGGRNEQFF
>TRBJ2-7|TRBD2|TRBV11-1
CASSPTIGGSVYEQYF
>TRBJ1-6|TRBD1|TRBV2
CASRGQGLGSPLHF
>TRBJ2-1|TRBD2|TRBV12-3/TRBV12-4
CASSFPGTSGSPSSYNEQFF